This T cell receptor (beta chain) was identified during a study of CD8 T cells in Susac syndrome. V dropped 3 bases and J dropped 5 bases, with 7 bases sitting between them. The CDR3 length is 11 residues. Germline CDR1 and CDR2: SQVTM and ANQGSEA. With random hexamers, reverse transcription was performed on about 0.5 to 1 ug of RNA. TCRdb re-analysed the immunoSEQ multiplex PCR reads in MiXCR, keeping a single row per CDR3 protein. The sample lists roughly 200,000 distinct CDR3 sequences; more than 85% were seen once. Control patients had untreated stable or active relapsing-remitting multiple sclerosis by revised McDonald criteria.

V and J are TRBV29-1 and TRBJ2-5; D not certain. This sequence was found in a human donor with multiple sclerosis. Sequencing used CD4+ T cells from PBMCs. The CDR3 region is CSVENMETQYF. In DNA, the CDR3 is TGCAGCGTTGAGAACATGGAGACCCAGTACTTC.